The text below deals with one T cell receptor (beta chain). The sample belongs to a study of blood T cell repertoires in COVID-19. Study overall: Samples taken during acute and convalescent COVID-19 were collected in the United States, Italy and Spain.

The ends lost 1 base at V and 9 bases at J; junction bases unmatched: 4. Germline V CDR1 and CDR2: SGHRS, YFSETQ. CDR3 length: 13 amino acids. Assay: immunoSEQ multiplex PCR; the TCRdb copy retains only in-frame clones and omits some. The data hold about 400,000 clones, with 86% observed a single time. Sequencing used peripheral blood. The clonotype comes from a woman between 25 and 40 years old with active or convalescent COVID-19. The chain joins TRBV5-1 to TRBJ2-1; 7 bases match TRBD2. As DNA, the CDR3 is TGCGCCAGCAGCTTGTCAGGCGGGGGTGAGCAGTTCTTC. Translated, it gives CASSLSGGGEQFF. Filled out from reference TRBV5-1 and TRBJ2-1, the complete variable domain reads KAGVTQTPRYLIKTRGQQVTLSCSPISGHRSVSWYQQTPGQGLQFLFEYFSETQRNKGNFPGRFSGRQFSNSRSEMNVSTLELGDSALYLCASSLSGGGEQFFGPGTRLTVL.